Detailed here is one TCR beta chain. The data were taken from a study of blood T cell repertoires in COVID-19. It was during active infection that Seattle patients were enrolled and then longitudinally followed. As handled by the study authors: Nucleated cell counts were estimated from reference gene primer amplification. The repertoire was sequenced with immunoSEQ multiplex PCR; TCRdb's copy has only in-frame clones and lacks some. V, J and clone size are taken as reported in that table, and D and trimming were inferred from the DNA itself. The sample has 150,000 to 170,000 clones, approximately 85% seen once. Germline CDR1 reads SGHVS; CDR2 reads FQNEAQ. The CDR3 runs to 16 residues. The trim removed 5 bases at V and 1 base at J, leaving 7 bases unmatched.

This TCR was recovered from a man aged 55 to 70 with COVID-19, enrolled during active disease. The chain combines TRBV7-8 with TRBJ1-5; TRBD1 aligns across 8 bases. Source material: peripheral blood. The CDR3 sequence: CASSDRGVASNQPQHF. The CDR3 DNA follows: TGTGCCAGCAGCGACAGGGGAGTCGCCAGCAATCAGCCCCAGCATTTT.